A selection of T cell receptor beta chains follows, all from one sample in a study of T cell responses to AZD1222 COVID-19 vaccine. Produced via immunoSEQ multiplex PCR; TCRdb's table is partial and in-frame only. Among approximately 77,000 clones listed, under 95% were seen once. The sample was peripheral blood, taken 28 days after the second AZD1222 dose. The source of these receptors is an adult who received the AZD1222 COVID-19 vaccine. The CDR3 runs from the conserved cysteine through the conserved F or W. The D gene is left open where the match is weak. Size tells how often a clone was seen (once, few, many) or the class of an expanded clone, and some rows leave it out.

d_gene: NA; abundance: NA; j_gene: TRBJ1-2; v_gene: TRBV3-1/TRBV3-2; CDR3aa: CASSQPGGGASGYTF; CDR3nt: TGTGCCAGCAGCCAACCTGGGGGGGGCGCCTCTGGCTACACCTTC
d_gene: TRBD2; abundance: NA; j_gene: TRBJ2-1; v_gene: TRBV5-1; CDR3aa: CASSLTSGTESGEQFF; CDR3nt: TGCGCCAGCAGCCTAACTAGCGGGACCGAATCCGGTGAGCAGTTCTTC
d_gene: TRBD1; abundance: NA; j_gene: TRBJ2-7; v_gene: TRBV27; CDR3aa: CASRQGAYEQYF; CDR3nt: TGTGCCAGCAGACAGGGGGCCTACGAGCAGTACTTC
d_gene: NA; abundance: NA; j_gene: TRBJ2-5; v_gene: TRBV14; CDR3aa: CASSQDEERWRETQYF; CDR3nt: TGTGCCAGCAGCCAAGATGAGGAGCGGTGGAGGGAGACCCAGTACTTC
d_gene: TRBD2; abundance: NA; j_gene: TRBJ2-3; v_gene: TRBV6-4; CDR3aa: CASSQLAGEGDTQYF; CDR3nt: TGTGCCAGCAGTCAACTAGCGGGAGAGGGAGATACGCAGTATTTT
d_gene: NA; abundance: NA; j_gene: TRBJ1-1; v_gene: TRBV6-4; CDR3aa: CASSDRDGSEAFF; CDR3nt: TGTGCCAGCAGTGACCGGGACGGCTCTGAAGCTTTCTTT
d_gene: NA; abundance: NA; j_gene: TRBJ2-7; v_gene: TRBV6-5; CDR3aa: CASSSVGASYEQYF; CDR3nt: TGTGCCAGCAGTTCGGTCGGGGCCTCCTACGAGCAGTACTTC
d_gene: NA; abundance: NA; j_gene: TRBJ2-3; v_gene: TRBV19; CDR3aa: CASSIRREPPDTQYF; CDR3nt: TGTGCCAGTAGTATCCGTCGGGAGCCGCCAGATACGCAGTATTTT
d_gene: TRBD1; abundance: few; j_gene: TRBJ1-2; v_gene: TRBV11-3; CDR3aa: CASSLEGRGGNYGYTF; CDR3nt: TGTGCCAGCAGCTTAGAGGGTAGAGGGGGCAACTATGGCTACACCTTC
d_gene: TRBD1; abundance: NA; j_gene: TRBJ1-1; v_gene: TRBV19; CDR3aa: CASTSRGDSYEAFF; CDR3nt: TGTGCCAGTACTTCCAGGGGGGACAGCTATGAAGCTTTCTTT
d_gene: NA; abundance: NA; j_gene: TRBJ1-1; v_gene: TRBV6-5; CDR3aa: CASSYLGATEAFF; CDR3nt: TGTGCCAGCAGTTACTTGGGGGCCACTGAAGCTTTCTTT
d_gene: NA; abundance: NA; j_gene: TRBJ1-6; v_gene: TRBV7-2; CDR3aa: CASSLGRNNSPLHF; CDR3nt: TGTGCCAGCAGCTTAGGACGGAATAATTCACCCCTCCACTTT
d_gene: TRBD2; abundance: NA; j_gene: TRBJ2-7; v_gene: TRBV27; CDR3aa: CASSPRLAGGYEQYF; CDR3nt: TGTGCCAGCAGTCCTCGGTTAGCGGGAGGGTACGAGCAGTACTTC
d_gene: NA; abundance: NA; j_gene: TRBJ2-5; v_gene: TRBV15; CDR3aa: CATSRRGSQETQYF; CDR3nt: TGTGCCACCAGCAGGCGAGGCAGCCAAGAGACCCAGTACTTC
d_gene: TRBD1; abundance: NA; j_gene: TRBJ1-6; v_gene: TRBV5-1; CDR3aa: CASSSGQGHNSPLHF; CDR3nt: TGCGCCAGCAGCTCCGGACAGGGTCATAATTCACCCCTCCACTTT
d_gene: NA; abundance: NA; j_gene: TRBJ2-5; v_gene: TRBV3-1/TRBV3-2; CDR3aa: CASSQPRWETQYF; CDR3nt: TGTGCCAGCAGCCAACCCCGTTGGGAGACCCAGTACTTC
d_gene: TRBD1; abundance: NA; j_gene: TRBJ2-1; v_gene: TRBV29-1; CDR3aa: CSAIFQGAEYNEQFF; CDR3nt: TGCAGCGCGATTTTCCAGGGGGCAGAATACAATGAGCAGTTCTTC
d_gene: TRBD1; abundance: NA; j_gene: TRBJ1-2; v_gene: TRBV11-1; CDR3aa: CASSADRGGGYTF; CDR3nt: TGTGCCAGCAGCGCGGACAGGGGTGGGGGCTACACCTTC
d_gene: NA; abundance: NA; j_gene: TRBJ1-2; v_gene: TRBV5-4; CDR3aa: CASSPDIYGYTF; CDR3nt: TGTGCCAGCAGCCCGGACATCTATGGCTACACCTTC
d_gene: TRBD2; abundance: NA; j_gene: TRBJ2-3; v_gene: TRBV6-1; CDR3aa: CASSEGGPGLAVETDTQYF; CDR3nt: TGTGCCAGCAGTGAGGGGGGACCGGGACTAGCGGTGGAGACAGATACGCAGTATTTT
d_gene: NA; abundance: few; j_gene: TRBJ2-7; v_gene: TRBV10-3; CDR3aa: CAIGRTGYEQYF; CDR3nt: TGTGCCATCGGGAGAACAGGGTACGAGCAGTACTTC
d_gene: NA; abundance: NA; j_gene: TRBJ1-1; v_gene: TRBV12-2; CDR3aa: CASRLEGAHTEAFF; CDR3nt: TGTGCAAGTCGCTTAGAAGGGGCCCACACTGAAGCTTTCTTT
d_gene: NA; abundance: NA; j_gene: TRBJ2-7; v_gene: TRBV7-9; CDR3aa: CASSQTGGEQYF; CDR3nt: TGTGCCAGCAGCCAAACTGGGGGCGAGCAGTACTTC
d_gene: NA; abundance: once; j_gene: TRBJ1-2; v_gene: TRBV27; CDR3aa: CASSILQGGVRGYTF; CDR3nt: TGTGCCAGCAGCATTCTCCAGGGAGGGGTACGGGGCTACACCTTC
d_gene: TRBD2; abundance: few; j_gene: TRBJ2-1; v_gene: TRBV20-1; CDR3aa: CSASRGLSSGGVDEQFF; CDR3nt: TGCAGTGCTAGTCGAGGGCTCTCTAGCGGGGGCGTGGATGAGCAGTTCTTC
d_gene: NA; abundance: NA; j_gene: TRBJ2-5; v_gene: TRBV5-4; CDR3aa: CASSSYRGAEAGTQYF; CDR3nt: TGTGCCAGCAGCTCCTACCGGGGAGCGGAGGCAGGGACCCAGTACTTC
d_gene: TRBD2; abundance: NA; j_gene: TRBJ2-3; v_gene: TRBV19; CDR3aa: CASSMGLAASSTDTQYF; CDR3nt: TGTGCCAGTAGTATGGGACTAGCTGCTTCCAGCACAGATACGCAGTATTTT
d_gene: NA; abundance: NA; j_gene: TRBJ2-1; v_gene: TRBV27; CDR3aa: CASSISPSEQFF; CDR3nt: TGTGCCAGCAGTATAAGTCCAAGTGAGCAGTTCTTC
d_gene: TRBD2; abundance: NA; j_gene: TRBJ2-1; v_gene: TRBV5-1; CDR3aa: CASSGRTGGLNEQFF; CDR3nt: TGCGCCAGCAGCGGGAGGACGGGAGGGCTTAATGAGCAGTTCTTC
d_gene: NA; abundance: NA; j_gene: TRBJ1-2; v_gene: TRBV20-1; CDR3aa: CSASEDNQGFGYTF; CDR3nt: TGCAGTGCTAGTGAGGACAATCAGGGATTTGGCTACACCTTC
d_gene: TRBD1; abundance: NA; j_gene: TRBJ1-2; v_gene: TRBV6-5; CDR3aa: CAALGQYLYGYTF; CDR3nt: TGTGCCGCACTGGGACAGTACCTCTATGGCTACACCTTC
d_gene: NA; abundance: once; j_gene: TRBJ1-3; v_gene: TRBV6-6; CDR3aa: CASSRAVWRSSGNTIYF; CDR3nt: TGTGCCAGCAGCCGAGCCGTCTGGCGGAGCTCTGGAAACACCATATATTTT
d_gene: TRBD2; abundance: NA; j_gene: TRBJ2-7; v_gene: TRBV3-1/TRBV3-2; CDR3aa: CASSLRGGRDYEQYF; CDR3nt: TGTGCCAGCAGCCTCCGGGGCGGGAGGGACTACGAGCAGTACTTC
d_gene: TRBD2; abundance: NA; j_gene: TRBJ2-2; v_gene: TRBV12-5; CDR3aa: CASGWGLAGSNTGELFF; CDR3nt: TGTGCTAGTGGTTGGGGACTAGCGGGATCGAACACCGGGGAGCTGTTTTTT
d_gene: NA; abundance: NA; j_gene: TRBJ1-5; v_gene: TRBV19; CDR3aa: CASSIDPLQGSGGQPQHF; CDR3nt: TGTGCCAGTAGTATAGACCCCCTTCAGGGGTCCGGGGGACAGCCCCAGCATTTT
d_gene: TRBD1; abundance: NA; j_gene: TRBJ2-6; v_gene: TRBV5-4; CDR3aa: CASSIYRGSSSGANVLTF; CDR3nt: TGTGCCAGCAGCATCTACAGGGGATCTAGCTCTGGGGCCAACGTCCTGACTTTC
d_gene: NA; abundance: NA; j_gene: TRBJ2-3; v_gene: TRBV6-4; CDR3aa: CASRRDTSTDTQYF; CDR3nt: TGTGCCAGCAGGAGGGACACCTCTACAGATACGCAGTATTTT
d_gene: TRBD2; abundance: NA; j_gene: TRBJ2-5; v_gene: TRBV5-1; CDR3aa: CASSLSPSGSKETQYF; CDR3nt: TGCGCCAGCAGCTTGTCGCCCAGCGGGAGTAAAGAGACCCAGTACTTC
d_gene: NA; abundance: NA; j_gene: TRBJ2-7; v_gene: TRBV11-2; CDR3aa: CASSLDAPGSTVYEQYF; CDR3nt: TGTGCCAGCAGCTTAGACGCTCCAGGGAGCACTGTTTACGAGCAGTACTTC
d_gene: TRBD2; abundance: NA; j_gene: TRBJ2-7; v_gene: TRBV19; CDR3aa: CASKASGNSYEQYF; CDR3nt: TGTGCCAGTAAGGCTAGCGGGAACTCCTACGAGCAGTACTTC
d_gene: TRBD1; abundance: NA; j_gene: TRBJ1-1; v_gene: TRBV11-2; CDR3aa: CASSGDRTYTEAFF; CDR3nt: TGTGCCAGCAGCGGGGACAGGACTTACACTGAAGCTTTCTTT
d_gene: NA; abundance: NA; j_gene: TRBJ2-2; v_gene: TRBV14; CDR3aa: CASSQVRGGELFF; CDR3nt: TGTGCCAGCAGCCAAGTGCGTGGCGGGGAGCTGTTTTTT
d_gene: TRBD1; abundance: NA; j_gene: TRBJ2-7; v_gene: TRBV19; CDR3aa: CASSMGTGSDEQYF; CDR3nt: TGTGCCAGTAGTATGGGGACAGGGTCCGACGAGCAGTACTTC
d_gene: NA; abundance: NA; j_gene: TRBJ1-5; v_gene: TRBV6-1; CDR3aa: CASCDGNQPQHF; CDR3nt: TGTGCCAGCTGTGACGGGAATCAGCCCCAGCATTTT
d_gene: NA; abundance: NA; j_gene: TRBJ2-5; v_gene: TRBV5-1; CDR3aa: CASSLERGTQYF; CDR3nt: TGCGCCAGCAGCTTGGAAAGGGGGACCCAGTACTTC
d_gene: NA; abundance: once; j_gene: TRBJ2-7; v_gene: TRBV29-1; CDR3aa: CSVEDQAGERGYEQYF; CDR3nt: TGCAGCGTTGAAGATCAGGCCGGAGAAAGGGGTTACGAGCAGTACTTC
d_gene: NA; abundance: once; j_gene: TRBJ1-3; v_gene: TRBV6-5; CDR3aa: CASSPSGIINTIYF; CDR3nt: TGTGCCAGCTCTCCATCGGGGATCATAAACACCATATATTTT
d_gene: NA; abundance: NA; j_gene: TRBJ2-1; v_gene: TRBV7-2; CDR3aa: CASSLAGGHYNEQFF; CDR3nt: TGTGCCAGCAGCTTAGCCGGGGGACACTACAATGAGCAGTTCTTC
d_gene: NA; abundance: NA; j_gene: TRBJ1-1; v_gene: TRBV27; CDR3aa: CASSWTGMNTEAFF; CDR3nt: TGTGCCAGCAGTTGGACGGGCATGAACACTGAAGCTTTCTTT
d_gene: NA; abundance: NA; j_gene: TRBJ1-3; v_gene: TRBV19; CDR3aa: CATLGRDSGNTIYF; CDR3nt: TGTGCCACCCTTGGACGAGACTCTGGAAACACCATATATTTT
d_gene: NA; abundance: NA; j_gene: TRBJ1-5; v_gene: TRBV19; CDR3aa: CASSRGVHQPQHF; CDR3nt: TGTGCCAGTAGCCGGGGGGTCCATCAGCCCCAGCATTTT